This entry lists 30 T cell receptor beta chains sequenced from one sample in a study of identical twins. TCRdb reprocessed the 5' RACE reads with MiXCR, giving one entry per CDR3 protein. The repertoire holds 310,000 or so distinct CDR3 sequences, with 8% to 9% as singletons. This sample was also put to use in a study of yellow fever vaccine responses in identical twins.

The specimen sequenced was memory (CD45RO+) T cells sorted from blood. The receptors derive from a woman between 18 and 29 years old in good health.

This clonotype was found many times. V gene TRBV28 combines with J gene TRBJ1-4; TRBD1 matches at 8 bases. Germline CDR1 and CDR2: MDHEN and SYDVKM. The trim removed 5 bases at V and 5 bases at J, leaving 7 bases unmatched. CDR3 length: 15 residues. Written as DNA, the CDR3 is TGTGCCAGCAGTACGTCAGGGGGCGCGAATGAAAAACTGTTTTTT. Protein product: CASSTSGGANEKLFF.

In this sample, this clonotype turned up many times. The CDR3 protein is CASSGDRGSGYTF. The CDR3 nucleotides are TGCGCCAGCAGCGGGGACAGGGGGTCAGGCTACACCTTC. This chain links TRBV10-1 with TRBJ1-2; 11 bases line up with TRBD1. CDR3 length equals 13 residues. Germline CDR1 WNHNN, CDR2 SYGVQD (reference sequence). The V segment lost 6 bases and the J segment 8 bases; nucleotides outside the gene matches: 5.

This clonotype has at least ten counts. The rearrangement uses TRBV12-3 or TRBV12-4 and TRBJ1-2; tentative D call: TRBD1 (6 bases). Trimming shortened V by 5 bases and J by 2 bases, and 18 bases separated the two germline ends. The CDR3 spans 16 residues. The CDR3 region is CASSPGTQGTNYGYTF. CDR3 nucleotides: TGTGCCAGCAGTCCGGGAACGCAGGGGACGAACTATGGCTACACCTTC.

This clonotype was seen only a few times. The chain couples TRBV2 to TRBJ2-5; TRBD1 aligns across 7 bases. V shed 9 bases, J shed 0 bases, and the junction held 7 bases outside the gene matches. The CDR3 is made up of 14 amino acids. The germline V gene encodes CDR1 SNHLY and CDR2 FYNNEI. The CDR3 reads CARGGRSHQETQYF. The CDR3 bases are TGTGCCAGAGGGGGCAGAAGTCACCAAGAGACCCAGTACTTC.

This clonotype was seen repeatedly, ten times or more. V is TRBV6-1 and J is TRBJ2-7, with 11 bases identical to TRBD2. The germline V gene has CDR1 MNHNS and CDR2 SASEGT. The CDR3 has 14 amino acids. V was pared by 6 bases and J by 5 bases, with 6 bases of the junction left unmatched. The CDR3 protein is CASSRGLAGHEQYF. CDR3 DNA sequence: TGTGCCAGCAGCCGAGGACTAGCGGGTCACGAGCAGTACTTC.

This clonotype was observed many times. The gene calls are TRBV20-1 and TRBJ1-2, with 11 bases that match TRBD1. V was pared by 6 bases and J by 6 bases, with 12 bases of the junction left unmatched. The CDR3 sequence is 15 residues long. Germline values: CDR1 DFQATT, CDR2 SNEGSKA (reference sequence). The CDR3 coding sequence is TGCAGTGCCCCTGCCACGGGACAGGGGGTTAATGGCTACACCTTC. The encoded protein is CSAPATGQGVNGYTF.

V is TRBV5-1 and J is TRBJ2-3; 9 nucleotides match TRBD1. V was clipped by 4 bases and J by 5 bases; unmatched bases: 8. Germline CDR1 SGHRS, CDR2 YFSETQ. The CDR3 covers 15 residues. CDR3 protein: CASSQGTGSRDTQYF. The CDR3 region has the DNA TGCGCCAGCAGCCAAGGGACAGGGTCGCGAGATACGCAGTATTTT.

This clonotype was counted only a few times. The chain links TRBV19 to TRBJ2-7; maybe TRBD1 (5 bases). Per the germline V gene, CDR1 is LNHDA and CDR2 is SQIVND (reference sequence). The V gene lost 3 bases and the J gene lost 4 bases, with 10 bases spanning the gap. The CDR3 contains 13 residues. The chain's CDR3 is CASSINRGYEQYF. In DNA, the CDR3 is TGTGCCAGTAGTATCAATAGGGGATACGAGCAGTACTTC. The full variable domain, completed using reference TRBV19 and TRBJ2-7, is DGGITQSPKYLFRKEGQNVTLSCEQNLNHDAMYWYRQDPGQGLRLIYYSQIVNDFQKGDIAEGYSVSREKKESFPLTVTSAQKNPTAFYLCASSINRGYEQYFGPGTRLTVT.

The chain employs TRBV2 and TRBJ2-5; TRBD2 agrees at 7 bases. After removal of 7 bases from V and 7 bases from J, the junction contained 9 bases not matched to a gene. The V gene's germline CDR1 is SNHLY and CDR2 FYNNEI. The CDR3 has 13 residues. The CDR3: CASTVTSKGTQYF. Written as DNA, the CDR3 is TGTGCCAGCACCGTGACTAGCAAGGGGACCCAGTACTTC.

V gene TRBV20-1 combines with J gene TRBJ2-1, with TRBD2 matching over 8 bases. The CDR3 covers 14 residues. The germline CDR1 and CDR2 sequences are DFQATT and SNEGSKA (reference sequence). V trimming: 8 bases; J trimming: 9 bases; junction bases outside the gene matches: 15. The DNA for the CDR3 is TGCAGTTTAGGAGGTAGCGGGGAGGCCAGTGAGCAGTTCTTC. Protein sequence: CSLGGSGEASEQFF.

This clonotype was detected many times. The V call is TRBV3-1, the J call TRBJ2-1, with a weak D call TRBD2 (6 bases). Per germline, CDR1 LGHDT and CDR2 YNNKEL (reference sequence). The V end lost 0 bases, the J end lost 6 bases, and 9 bases lay between the germline ends. This CDR3 contains 14 residues. CDR3 nucleotide sequence: TGTGCCAGCAGCCAAGACCCGGGACTCAATGAGCAGTTCTTC. Translation gives CASSQDPGLNEQFF.

The V and J genes are TRBV9 and TRBJ2-5, with 7 bases matching TRBD1. V was pared by 3 bases and J by 5 bases, with 13 bases of the junction left unmatched. The CDR3 loop spans 16 amino acids. CDR1 is SGDLS and CDR2 is YYNGEE in the germline V gene. The CDR3 DNA sequence: TGTGCCAGCAGCGCCACCAGCGCAGGGGGTGCGGAGACCCAGTACTTC. Encoded protein: CASSATSAGGAETQYF.

This clonotype was detected only a few times. The chain links TRBV24-1 to TRBJ2-1, with D possibly called TRBD1 or TRBD2 (6 bases each). V lost 0 bases and J 12 bases, leaving 11 bases between the germline ends. The CDR3 is 13 amino acids. Germline values: CDR1 KGHDR, CDR2 SFDVKD. The CDR3 coding sequence is TGTGCCACCAGTGATTTGTGGGGGGCGGGGCAGTTCTTC. It encodes CATSDLWGAGQFF.

This chain links TRBV7-9 with TRBJ2-7, with a tentative D call TRBD2 (6 bases). The CDR3 runs 15 residues. CDR1 is SEHNR, CDR2 FQNEAQ, per germline (reference sequence). V dropped 3 bases and J dropped 0 bases, with 12 bases sitting between them. This CDR3 reads CASSFFERASYEQYF. CDR3 sequence (DNA): TGTGCCAGCAGCTTCTTCGAGCGGGCCTCCTACGAGCAGTACTTC.

The chain combines TRBV10-3 with TRBJ2-2; 13 bases are shared with TRBD2. J was trimmed by 8 bases and V by 8 bases; bases with no gene match: 5. The CDR3 is made up of 14 amino acids. CDR1 and CDR2 from the germline V gene are ENHRY and SYGVKD. CDR3 region: CAIAGLAGSGELFF. Written as DNA, the CDR3 is TGTGCCATCGCGGGACTAGCGGGGTCAGGGGAGCTGTTTTTT.

This clonotype showed up just a few times. The gene calls are TRBV20-1 and TRBJ1-1; 8 nucleotides match TRBD1. This CDR3 contains 13 residues. Per the germline V gene, CDR1 is DFQATT and CDR2 is SNEGSKA (reference sequence). V lost 6 bases, J lost 8 bases, and 11 bases stayed unmatched. CDR3 sequence reads: CSAPLDRGWEAFF. Here the CDR3 DNA reads TGCAGTGCCCCCCTCGACAGGGGCTGGGAAGCTTTCTTT.

V usage is TRBV7-9 and J usage is TRBJ2-5; no clear D gene. With 4 bases removed from V and 5 bases from J, the gap between germline ends came to 8 bases. Germline CDR1 and CDR2: SEHNR and FQNEAQ (reference sequence). The CDR3 consists of 12 residues. The CDR3 DNA is TGTGCCAGCAGCTCGACCCTGGAGACCCAGTACTTC. Encoded protein: CASSSTLETQYF.

The gene calls are TRBV3-1 and TRBJ1-3; perhaps TRBD1 as D (6 bases). Germline V CDR1 and CDR2: LGHDT, YNNKEL (reference sequence). V was clipped by 4 bases and J by 0 bases, with 13 bases between them. The length of the CDR3 is 16 residues. CDR3 in amino acids: CASSLGQSISGNTIYF. The CDR3 nucleotides read TGTGCCAGCAGCCTCGGACAGTCGATCTCTGGAAACACCATATATTTT.

This clonotype was counted ten times or more. The chain employs TRBV5-1 and TRBJ2-1, with D perhaps matching TRBD2 (6 bases). CDR1 is SGHRS and CDR2 is YFSETQ in the germline V gene. Deletions cut 1 base from V and 1 base from J, with 12 bases between. The CDR3 has 16 amino acids. The CDR3 region has the DNA TGCGCCAGCAGCTTGTGGGATGGGAGGTCCTACAATGAGCAGTTCTTC. The encoded protein is CASSLWDGRSYNEQFF.

This clonotype was observed a few times. The CDR3 protein is CSARNLDQSYNSPLHF. The CDR3 DNA sequence: TGCAGTGCTAGAAACCTCGACCAGTCCTATAATTCACCCCTCCACTTT. The genes are TRBV20-1 and TRBJ1-6; D is unclear. Germline V gene sequence: CDR1 DFQATT, CDR2 SNEGSKA (reference sequence). The ends were cut back, 2 bases at V and 1 base at J, with 12 bases in the middle. The CDR3 spans 16 residues.

J is TRBJ2-7 and V is TRBV6-1; 7 nucleotides agree with TRBD1. This CDR3 spans 15 amino acids. The V segment lost 8 bases and the J segment 3 bases; nucleotides outside the gene matches: 13. CDR1 is MNHNS and CDR2 is SASEGT in the germline V gene. The CDR3 DNA reads as TGTGCCAGCGGACTTTGGGGCAGGGGGAGCTACGAGCAGTACTTC. It specifies CASGLWGRGSYEQYF.

A note on this clonotype: This may be a read error: a much more frequent sequence differs by one nucleotide. The chain has TRBV27 and TRBJ2-1; 10 bases align to TRBD2. CDR3 length: 15 amino acids. Germline V gene lookup returns CDR1 MNHEY and CDR2 SMNVEV (reference sequence). This chain's CDR3 is CASSLYLAGANEQLF. The CDR3 nucleotides read TGTGCCAGCAGTTTATACCTAGCGGGAGCAAATGAGCAGCTCTTC.

This clonotype appeared a few times. The gene calls are TRBV7-6 and TRBJ2-1; D gene uncertain. V was clipped by 5 bases and J by 5 bases, with 16 bases between them. The V gene's germline CDR1 is SGHVS and CDR2 FNYEAQ. CDR3 size: 15 residues. CDR3 region: CASSKRSGNNNEQFF. The CDR3, as DNA: TGTGCCAGCAGCAAAAGGAGTGGTAACAACAATGAGCAGTTCTTC.

The gene calls are TRBV20-1 and TRBJ2-1, with D unresolved. V was cut by 3 bases and J by 1 base, with 22 bases left in between. Germline assignment: CDR1 DFQATT and CDR2 SNEGSKA (reference sequence). The CDR3 loop spans 18 amino acids. This CDR3 is CSARSINPAHVSYNEQFF. DNA of the CDR3: TGCAGTGCTAGGTCGATCAACCCGGCCCATGTATCCTACAATGAGCAGTTCTTC.

V and J are TRBV3-2 and TRBJ2-2. TRBV3-2 is termed a pseudogene. This CDR3 is built from 15 residues. The CDR3 spells CATTQVLSGTGELFF. CDR3 DNA sequence: TGTGCCACCACCCAAGTCTTATCGGGCACCGGGGAGCTGTTTTTT.

This clonotype showed up just a few times. The chain joins TRBV5-6 to TRBJ2-1, with D maybe TRBD2 (6 bases). Trimming cost V 7 bases and J 10 bases, with 21 bases left between them. The CDR3 sequence is 14 residues long. Germline assignment: CDR1 SGHDT and CDR2 YYEEEE. The CDR3: CASSTYGLSGEQFF. For the CDR3, the DNA is TGTGCCAGCTCAACTTACGGACTATCGGGGGAGCAGTTCTTC.

This clonotype was seen repeatedly, ten times or more. The CDR3 DNA reads as TGTGCCAGCAGCCGTTCGGAGGGTCTCACAGATACGCAGTATTTT. Translating it yields CASSRSEGLTDTQYF. This chain connects TRBV7-8 to TRBJ2-3; D perhaps matches TRBD2 (6 bases). The CDR3 runs 15 residues. Germline V gives CDR1 SGHVS, CDR2 FQNEAQ. Trimming stripped 5 bases from V and 2 bases from J, with 14 bases between. Full variable domain (outside the CDR3, taken from reference TRBV7-8 and TRBJ2-3): GAGVSQSPRYKVAKRGQDVALRCDPISGHVSLFWYQQALGQGPEFLTYFQNEAQLDKSGLPSDRFFAERPEGSVSTLKIQRTQQEDSAVYLCASSRSEGLTDTQYFGPGTRLTVL.

About this clonotype itself: A much larger clone differs by one base, so this may be a read error. The chain combines TRBV11-2 with TRBJ1-1; no firm D call. The CDR3 spans 13 residues. Germline lookup yields CDR1 SGHAT and CDR2 FQNNGV. As DNA, the CDR3 is TGTGGCAGCAGTTCCACACTGAACACTGAAGCTTTCTTT. This translates into CGSSSTLNTEAFF. The complete variable domain, with remaining parts taken from reference TRBV11-2 and TRBJ1-1, reads EAGVAQSPRYKIIEKRQSVAFWCNPISGHATLYWYQQILGQGPKLLIQFQNNGVVDDSQLPKDRFSAERLKGVDSTLKIQPAKLEDSAVYLCGSSSTLNTEAFFGQGTRLTVV.

This clonotype has at least ten counts. This chain uses TRBV6-1 with TRBJ1-6; TRBD1 matches 8 bases. This CDR3 spans 15 amino acids. After removal of 6 bases from V and 8 bases from J, the junction contained 9 bases not matched to a gene. Per the germline V gene, CDR1 is MNHNS and CDR2 is SASEGT. The CDR3 DNA is TGTGCCAGCAGCCTACAACAGGGGGGTTATTCACCCCTCCACTTT. This codes for CASSLQQGGYSPLHF.

The rearrangement joins TRBV20-1 to TRBJ1-3; a possible D gene is TRBD1 (6 bases). The germline V gene encodes CDR1 DFQATT and CDR2 SNEGSKA (reference sequence). The CDR3 length is 14 residues. V shed 1 base and J shed 3 bases, with 10 bases lying between them. The CDR3 region has the DNA TGCAGTGCTAGAGTGGGGGCTTATGGAAACACCATATATTTT. Amino acids: CSARVGAYGNTIYF.